The 15 T cell receptor beta chains below all came from one sample that was sequenced in a study of response to subunit inactivated influenza vaccine. TCRdb analysed the RT-PCR reads with MiXCR anew, one entry per CDR3 protein. This sample has about 780,000 distinct CDR3 sequences, with about 18% found just once. The sample consisted of PBMCs from blood, taken roughly 5 days after vaccination. The receptors stem from a man aged 45-65 years who received an inactivated influenza vaccine.

This chain links TRBV6-1 with TRBJ2-1; 8 bases are shared with TRBD2. The CDR3 consists of 15 residues. V lost 7 bases, J lost 4 bases, and 9 bases stayed unmatched. Germline V gene sequence: CDR1 MNHNS, CDR2 SASEGT. Written as DNA, the CDR3 is TGTGCCAGCACACCGGCCGGGACTAGTTACAATGAGCAGTTCTTC. Its translation: CASTPAGTSYNEQFF.

The genes are TRBV3-1 and TRBJ2-7; 8 bases line up with TRBD2. The ends lost 5 bases at V and 7 bases at J; junction bases unmatched: 4. The CDR3 extends over 12 amino acids. The germline gives CDR1 LGHDT, CDR2 YNNKEL (reference sequence). CDR3 DNA sequence: TGTGCCAGCAGCTCCTCTAGCGGGGAGCAGTACTTC. Its translation is CASSSSSGEQYF.

The chain employs TRBV12-3 or TRBV12-4 and TRBJ2-5, with 9 bases lining up with TRBD2. V was pared by 6 bases and J by 3 bases, with 2 bases of the junction left unmatched. This CDR3 comprises 13 residues. The CDR3, as DNA: TGTGCCAGCAGGGTAGCGGGGGAAGAGACCCAGTACTTC. This gives the protein CASRVAGEETQYF.

This clonotype was picked up a small number of times. The chain has TRBV9 and TRBJ1-3, with 7 bases that match TRBD1. Germline lookup yields CDR1 SGDLS and CDR2 YYNGEE. J lost 4 bases, V lost 1 base, and 5 bases had no gene match. CDR3 length: 15 residues. The CDR3 nucleotides read TGTGCCAGCAGCGTAACGGGACAGCTAGGAAACACCATATATTTT. Translation: CASSVTGQLGNTIYF. Complete variable domain (other parts from reference TRBV9 and TRBJ1-3): DSGVTQTPKHLITATGQRVTLRCSPRSGDLSVYWYQQSLDQGLQFLIQYYNGEERAKGNILERFSAQQFPDLHSELNLSSLELGDSALYFCASSVTGQLGNTIYFGEGSWLTVV.

The chain recombines TRBV7-2 with TRBJ2-2; TRBD2 agrees at 11 bases. V was clipped by 4 bases and J by 3 bases; unmatched bases: 7. CDR3 length: 17 residues. CDR1 and CDR2 (germline): SGHTA, FQGNSA. The CDR3 here is CASSSPGLAAYTGELFF. CDR3 in DNA: TGTGCCAGCAGCTCACCGGGACTAGCGGCTTACACCGGGGAGCTGTTTTTT.

V and J are TRBV20-1 and TRBJ2-7; 8 bases agree with TRBD2. Germline V gene lookup returns CDR1 DFQATT and CDR2 SNEGSKA (reference sequence). After removal of 6 bases from V and 5 bases from J, the junction contained 12 bases not matched to a gene. This CDR3 has 14 amino acids. The CDR3 nucleotides read TGCAGTGCCCGACACGGGGGGGCGGTCAACGAGCAGTACTTC. Its protein product is CSARHGGAVNEQYF.

The V gene is TRBV7-2, the J gene TRBJ1-6; the D gene is possibly TRBD1 (5 bases). The V gene lost 2 bases and the J gene lost 9 bases, with 14 bases spanning the gap. The CDR3 contains 15 residues. The germline gives CDR1 SGHTA, CDR2 FQGNSA. The CDR3 here is CASSLSSSRGSPLHF. In DNA, the CDR3 is TGTGCCAGCAGCTTATCCTCTTCTAGGGGTTCACCCCTCCACTTT.

The J gene is TRBJ2-1, the V gene TRBV12-3 or TRBV12-4; 11 nucleotides line up with TRBD2. V lost 5 bases to trimming and J lost 7 bases; unmatched junction nucleotides: 13. This CDR3 contains 17 residues. The CDR3 region has the DNA TGTGCCAGCAGTACTAGCGGGAGCTTCGGGTTCGGTAATGAGCAGTTCTTC. It specifies CASSTSGSFGFGNEQFF.

The chain joins TRBV4-3 to TRBJ2-6; D gene unclear. This CDR3 contains 16 residues. In germline, CDR1 is LGHNA, CDR2 YSLEER. V was clipped by 3 bases and J by 5 bases, with 14 bases between them. The CDR3 is CASSQSVESRANVLTF. The CDR3 DNA reads as TGCGCCAGCAGCCAGAGCGTGGAGTCTCGGGCCAACGTCCTGACTTTC.

This clonotype was seen a handful of times. V usage is TRBV5-1 and J usage is TRBJ2-1, with 11 positions matching TRBD2. CDR1 and CDR2 from the germline V gene are SGHRS and YFSETQ. With 2 bases clipped from V and 8 bases from J, the junction kept 6 bases outside the gene matches. The length of the CDR3 is 15 residues. In DNA form, the CDR3 reads TGCGCCAGCAGCTTTATAGCGGGGGGGCCAGATGAGCAGTTCTTC. This translates into CASSFIAGGPDEQFF.

The chain employs TRBV3-1 and TRBJ2-1, with TRBD2 matching 8 bases. The CDR3 sequence is 16 residues long. CDR1 and CDR2 (germline): LGHDT, YNNKEL (reference sequence). V lost 1 base and J lost 9; bases outside the gene matches: 11. In nucleotides, the CDR3 is TGTGCCAGCAGCCAAGGGCAATCCGGGGGGGCCCGTGAGCAGTTCTTC. Protein sequence: CASSQGQSGGAREQFF.

This clonotype was detected many times. The V gene is TRBV5-1, the J gene TRBJ2-7, with TRBD2 identical over 12 bases. The length of the CDR3 is 13 residues. Germline V gene sequence: CDR1 SGHRS, CDR2 YFSETQ. Trimming took 5 bases from V and 3 from J; bases not matched to a gene: 0. CDR3 sequence: CASRTSGGYEQYF. In DNA form, the CDR3 reads TGCGCCAGCAGGACTAGCGGGGGCTACGAGCAGTACTTC. Full variable domain (rest looked up from reference TRBV5-1 and TRBJ2-7): KAGVTQTPRYLIKTRGQQVTLSCSPISGHRSVSWYQQTPGQGLQFLFEYFSETQRNKGNFPGRFSGRQFSNSRSEMNVSTLELGDSALYLCASRTSGGYEQYFGPGTRLTVT.

The chain uses TRBV7-9 and TRBJ2-1; D is perhaps TRBD2 (5 bases). V lost 5 bases, J lost 8 bases, and 25 bases lay in between. Germline V gene sequence: CDR1 SEHNR, CDR2 FQNEAQ (reference sequence). This CDR3 has 17 residues. The CDR3 loop reads CASSPRTRETPVYEQFF. The CDR3 DNA is TGTGCCAGCAGCCCTCGAACCCGGGAAACGCCAGTCTATGAGCAGTTCTTC.

In its sample, this clonotype was seen many times. This rearrangement joins TRBV12-3 or TRBV12-4 to TRBJ1-5; no clear D gene. V gave up 3 bases and J gave up 0 bases, with 12 bases separating them. The CDR3 is 16 amino acids. The DNA for the CDR3 is TGTGCCAGCAGTTTGGGCCGCTACAATAGCAATCAGCCCCAGCATTTT. Protein sequence: CASSLGRYNSNQPQHF.

This clonotype came up many times. The chain couples TRBV7-6 to TRBJ2-3; D tentatively fits TRBD1 or TRBD2 (7 bases each). This CDR3 is built from 16 residues. V lost 0 bases, J lost 2 bases, and 12 bases lay in between. CDR1 and CDR2 (germline): SGHVS, FNYEAQ. The CDR3 sequence: CASSLARGGSTDTQYF. In DNA, the CDR3 is TGTGCCAGCAGCTTAGCCAGGGGGGGTTCCACAGATACGCAGTATTTT.